Each of the 17 T cell receptor beta chains below was sequenced from the same sample in a study of memory B cells and T cells in multiple sclerosis. Sequenced by immunoSEQ multiplex PCR; TCRdb stores in-frame clones only, minus some. This sample carries fewer than 15,000 clones, about 70% of them seen once, and the ten largest clones take around 2.5%. What was sequenced was memory (CD45RO+) CD4+ T cells from blood. The source of these receptors is a human donor with multiple sclerosis.

V is TRBV15 and J is TRBJ2-1; 9 bases are a match to TRBD2. Germline V gives CDR1 LNHNV, CDR2 YYDKDF (reference sequence). This CDR3 spans 17 amino acids. Trimming cost V 3 bases and J 2 bases; bases outside gene matches: 8. CDR3 in amino acids: CATSSPRLAVTYNEQFF. For the CDR3, the DNA is TGTGCCACCAGCAGCCCCCGACTAGCGGTCACCTACAATGAGCAGTTCTTC.

The chain combines TRBV7-9 with TRBJ1-1; D gene ambiguous. Trimming pared 5 bases from V and 1 base from J, leaving 14 bases between. CDR1 is SEHNR, CDR2 FQNEAQ, per germline (reference sequence). The CDR3 length is 15 residues. The CDR3 here is CASSPGGSANTEAFF. CDR3 nucleotide sequence: TGTGCCAGCAGCCCCGGCGGCAGCGCGAACACTGAAGCTTTCTTT.

The chain employs TRBV7-9 and TRBJ1-5; a possible D gene is TRBD1 (6 bases). This CDR3 has 14 amino acids. The germline CDR1 and CDR2 sequences are SEHNR and FQNEAQ (reference sequence). The V gene lost 1 base and the J gene lost 9 bases, with 13 bases spanning the gap. The CDR3 region has the DNA TGTGCCAGCAGCTTAGACCAGGGGTTAGGGCCCCAGCATTTT. Its protein product is CASSLDQGLGPQHF. Looking up the rest from reference TRBV7-9 and TRBJ1-5 gives the full variable domain: DTGVSQNPRHKITKRGQNVTFRCDPISEHNRLYWYRQTLGQGPEFLTYFQNEAQLEKSRLLSDRFSAERPKGSFSTLEIQRTEQGDSAMYLCASSLDQGLGPQHFGDGTRLSIL.

The genes are TRBV5-1 and TRBJ1-2; 7 bases are shared with TRBD1. The J segment lost 1 base and the V segment lost 4 bases, leaving 16 bases of the junction unmatched. The CDR3 is made up of 18 amino acids. CDR1 SGHRS and CDR2 YFSETQ come from the germline V gene. CDR3 sequence reads: CASSTPGQEGLFNYGYTF. In nucleotides, the CDR3 is TGCGCCAGCAGCACCCCTGGACAGGAGGGATTGTTTAACTATGGCTACACCTTC.

The chain recombines TRBV6-6 with TRBJ1-2, with D perhaps matching TRBD1 (5 bases). Trimming left V 6 bases short and J 5 bases short, with 16 bases between. CDR1 and CDR2 (germline): MNHNY, SVGAGI (reference sequence). The CDR3 extends over 14 amino acids. Written as DNA, the CDR3 is TGTGCCAGCAGCCACCGGGGGGTAGGGTATGGCTACACCTTC. Its protein product is CASSHRGVGYGYTF.

V is TRBV27 and J is TRBJ2-7, with 10 bases lining up with TRBD2. This CDR3 comprises 16 residues. J was trimmed by 3 bases and V by 3 bases; bases with no gene match: 8. Germline V CDR1 and CDR2: MNHEY, SMNVEV (reference sequence). DNA of the CDR3: TGTGCCAGCAGTTTCTACGGGGCTAGCGGGAGCTACGAGCAGTACTTC. This codes for CASSFYGASGSYEQYF.

The chain uses TRBV9 and TRBJ1-2; tentative D call: TRBD1 (5 bases). The CDR3 contains 16 residues. V lost 3 bases to trimming and J lost 6 bases, with 21 bases between them. Germline loops: CDR1 SGDLS, CDR2 YYNGEE. CDR3 protein: CASSAMMVPGPHGYTF. DNA for the CDR3: TGTGCCAGCAGCGCCATGATGGTGCCAGGGCCACATGGCTACACCTTC.

V is TRBV7-3 and J is TRBJ2-5; 7 nucleotides align to TRBD2. Trimming took 5 bases from V and 9 from J; bases not matched to a gene: 9. The CDR3 extends over 13 amino acids. Germline values: CDR1 SGHTA, CDR2 FQGTGA. In DNA, the CDR3 is TGTGCCAGCAGCCCCCAAAAGGGAGGGGCCCAGTACTTC. This gives the protein CASSPQKGGAQYF.

This clone appeared a single time. The chain is built from TRBV11-2 and TRBJ2-3, with D tentatively TRBD1 (6 bases). The CDR3 is made up of 14 amino acids. The V gene's germline CDR1 is SGHAT and CDR2 FQNNGV. The V end lost 5 bases, the J end lost 1 base, and 10 bases lay between the germline ends. The DNA of the CDR3 is TGTGCCAGCAGCCCAAGGACAGGCACAGATACGCAGTATTTT. Encoded protein: CASSPRTGTDTQYF.

The chain links TRBV28 to TRBJ2-6, with D possibly matching TRBD1 (6 bases). The CDR3 is 17 amino acids. The V gene's germline CDR1 is MDHEN and CDR2 SYDVKM. Trimming left V 4 bases short and J 4 bases short, with 17 bases between. Written as DNA, the CDR3 is TGTGCCAGCAGTTCATCCCCCACAGGGTTAGGGGCCAACGTCCTGACTTTC. Translated, it gives CASSSSPTGLGANVLTF. Full variable domain (missing parts from reference TRBV28 and TRBJ2-6): DVKVTQSSRYLVKRTGEKVFLECVQDMDHENMFWYRQDPGLGLRLIYFSYDVKMKEKGDIPEGYSVSREKKERFSLILESASTNQTSMYLCASSSSPTGLGANVLTFGAGSRLTVL.

There are a few counts of this clone. J is TRBJ2-3 and V is TRBV7-9, with unresolved D. The CDR3 contains 11 residues. CDR1 is SEHNR, CDR2 FQNEAQ, per germline (reference sequence). The V gene lost 6 bases and the J gene lost 2 bases, with 3 bases spanning the gap. CDR3 DNA sequence: TGTGCCAGCAGTCTCACAGATACGCAGTATTTT. Translated: CASSLTDTQYF.

The V and J genes are TRBV28 and TRBJ1-1, with D perhaps matching TRBD1 (6 bases). This CDR3 contains 15 residues. Trimming left V 7 bases short and J 0 bases short, with 15 bases between. Germline V gene lookup returns CDR1 MDHEN and CDR2 SYDVKM. CDR3 residues: CASTNYRVMNTEAFF. The CDR3 DNA reads as TGTGCCAGCACCAATTACAGGGTTATGAACACTGAAGCTTTCTTT.

The chain combines TRBV4-1 with TRBJ1-3; 7 nucleotides line up with TRBD1. CDR1 and CDR2 (germline): MGHRA, YSYEKL. After removal of 0 bases from V and 0 bases from J, the junction contained 8 bases not matched to a gene. The CDR3 has 18 residues. CDR3 sequence: CASSQDFGTDSSGNTIYF. In nucleotides, the CDR3 is TGCGCCAGCAGCCAAGATTTTGGGACAGATTCCTCTGGAAACACCATATATTTT.

The rearrangement links TRBV15 to TRBJ1-3; possibly TRBD1 for D (5 bases). The CDR3 has 16 residues. V was shortened by 0 bases and J by 1 base, with 10 bases between the two germline ends. Germline CDR1 and CDR2: LNHNV and YYDKDF (reference sequence). The CDR3 reads CATSRDRGFSGNTIYF. Written as DNA, the CDR3 is TGTGCCACCAGCAGAGATCGGGGGTTTTCTGGAAACACCATATATTTT.

For this clone: One junction end does not reproduce the germline sequence, and a read error may be involved. This chain uses TRBV6-6 with TRBJ1-5; 8 nucleotides agree with TRBD1. Germline CDR1 reads MNHNY; CDR2 reads SVGAGI (reference sequence). The CDR3 extends over 11 amino acids. In nucleotides, the CDR3 is TGTGCCAGCAGTCCAGGGGGCCTTTGGACATTT. Amino acids: CASSPGGLWTF.

The chain combines TRBV19 with TRBJ2-4; 13 nucleotides match TRBD2. The length of the CDR3 is 16 residues. Per germline, CDR1 LNHDA and CDR2 SQIVND (reference sequence). V shed 3 bases, J shed 7 bases, and the junction held 6 bases outside the gene matches. CDR3 sequence: CASSIRLAGGGNIQYF. The CDR3 nucleotides read TGTGCCAGTAGTATTAGACTAGCGGGAGGCGGCAACATTCAGTACTTC.

This clone has a single count. This chain links TRBV4-1 with TRBJ2-7; the D gene is possibly TRBD2 (7 bases). V was cut by 0 bases and J by 4 bases, with 13 bases left in between. CDR3 length: 15 residues. Looked up from germline, CDR1 is MGHRA and CDR2 is YSYEKL. The CDR3 loop is CASSQEGGRSYEQYF. The CDR3 DNA follows: TGCGCCAGCAGCCAAGAGGGGGGGCGTTCGTACGAGCAGTACTTC.